This note documents a single TCR beta chain sequence. The target antigen is unknown. One entry per CDR3 protein, called by TCRdb with MiXCR from the reads. This sample has around 230,000 distinct CDR3 sequences, with approximately 38% found just once. The source of the sample is a study of T cell repertoires in cytomegalovirus infection. Across the study: Matching HLA type, along with CMV infection, was indicated by public TCR beta signatures.

Trimming removed 6 bases at V and 4 bases at J, with 13 bases between. There are 14 residues in the CDR3. The chain recombines TRBV12-3 or TRBV12-4 with TRBJ1-5, with a tentative D call TRBD1 (5 bases). The source material was CD8+ T cells from cultured PBMCs, sampled from culture after CMV antigen stimulation. This sequence originates from a human donor in good health (CMV status not recorded). Some clones in this sample may be carry-over from other donors' samples. The CDR3 loop reads CASRIGGSNQPQHF. CDR3 nucleotide sequence: TGTGCCAGCAGAATTGGGGGGAGTAATCAGCCCCAGCATTTT.